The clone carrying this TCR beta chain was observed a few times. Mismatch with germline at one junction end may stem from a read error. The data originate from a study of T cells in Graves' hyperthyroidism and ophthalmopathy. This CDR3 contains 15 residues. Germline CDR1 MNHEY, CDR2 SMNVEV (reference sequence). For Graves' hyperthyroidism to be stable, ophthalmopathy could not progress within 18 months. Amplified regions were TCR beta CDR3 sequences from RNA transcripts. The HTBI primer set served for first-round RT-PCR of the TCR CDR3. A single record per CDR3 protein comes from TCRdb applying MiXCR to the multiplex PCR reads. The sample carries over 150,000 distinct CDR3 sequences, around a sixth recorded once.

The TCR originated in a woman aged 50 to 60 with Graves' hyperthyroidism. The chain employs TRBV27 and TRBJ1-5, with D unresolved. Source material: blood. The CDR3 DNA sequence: TGTGCCAGTAGTTACTCGAGTGAGCGAGATCAGCCCCAGCATTTT. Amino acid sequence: CASSYSSERDQPQHF.